This T cell receptor beta chain was identified in a study of T cell responses to AZD1222 COVID-19 vaccine. Study-wide results and caveats: Unmutated variant regions are reportedly the target of nearly half of TCRs that are spike-specific. The donor group comprised mostly white British people and more females; the analysis possibly underestimated clonal diversity. Two doses of AZD1222 preceded a rise in Spike-specific TCR breadth and depth. Only five or six individuals given AZD1222 were seropositive at baseline.

To note about this clone: Its antigen is undetermined.

Germline V lookup: CDR1 SGHDN, CDR2 FVKESK. V lost 4 bases and J lost 3, with 9 bases in between. The CDR3 consists of 13 residues. Libraries were prepared by immunoSEQ multiplex PCR; TCRdb keeps only in-frame clonotypes and omits some of them. The sample carries about 97,000 clones, around nine tenths recorded once. The genes are TRBV14 and TRBJ1-1, with D tentatively TRBD1 (5 bases). The clonotype originates from an adult in good health. The sample here was peripheral blood, taken on day 0 of AZD1222 vaccination. The CDR3 spells CASSLLGDTEAFF. CDR3 nucleotides: TGTGCCAGCAGCCTTTTGGGGGACACTGAAGCTTTCTTT. The complete variable domain, with remaining parts taken from reference TRBV14 and TRBJ1-1, reads EAGVTQFPSHSVIEKGQTVTLRCDPISGHDNLYWYRRVMGKEIKFLLHFVKESKQDESGMPNNRFLAERTGGTYSTLKVQPAELEDSGVYFCASSLLGDTEAFFGQGTRLTVV.